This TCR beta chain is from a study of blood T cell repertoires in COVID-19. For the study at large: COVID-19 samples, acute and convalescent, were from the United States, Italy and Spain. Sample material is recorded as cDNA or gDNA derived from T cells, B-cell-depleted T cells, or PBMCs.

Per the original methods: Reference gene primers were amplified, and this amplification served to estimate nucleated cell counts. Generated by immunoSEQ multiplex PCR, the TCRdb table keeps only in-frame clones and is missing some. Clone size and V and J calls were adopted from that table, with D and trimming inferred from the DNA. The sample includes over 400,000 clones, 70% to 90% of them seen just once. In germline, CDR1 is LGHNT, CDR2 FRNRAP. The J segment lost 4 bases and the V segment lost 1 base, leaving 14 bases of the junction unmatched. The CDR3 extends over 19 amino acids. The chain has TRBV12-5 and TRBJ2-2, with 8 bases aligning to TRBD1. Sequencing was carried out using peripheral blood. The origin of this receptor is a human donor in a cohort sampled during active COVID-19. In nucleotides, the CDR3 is TGTGCTAGTGGTTTGGGAAAGGACAGGGCTTCCATCGGCACCGGGGAGCTGTTTTTT. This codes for CASGLGKDRASIGTGELFF.